The rows below give T cell receptor beta chains drawn from one sample of a study of T cells after yellow fever vaccination. TCRdb redid the calling of the 5' RACE reads with MiXCR, one entry per CDR3 protein. Seen here are some 290,000 distinct CDR3 sequences, roughly 10% observed once, and the top ten hold about 3%. The source was CD4+ T cells sorted from PBMCs, collected 45 days after the yellow fever booster vaccination. The source is a man aged 18 to 35 who received the YFV17D yellow fever vaccine. CDR3s include the opening cysteine and the closing phenylalanine or tryptophan. Each record gives: D gene, clone size, J gene, V gene, CDR3 protein, CDR3 DNA. D genes are given only for firm matches. Clone size is not always given. Where it is, it says once, few, many or a class for expanded clones.

d_call: NA
clone_size: few
j_call: TRBJ2-5
v_call: TRBV6-2/TRBV6-3
cdr3_aa: CASSYSSGTQETQYF
cdr3_nt: TGTGCCAGCAGTTACTCTTCAGGGACACAAGAGACCCAGTACTTC

d_call: TRBD2
clone_size: NA
j_call: TRBJ2-1
v_call: TRBV5-1
cdr3_aa: CASSGSSGSSYNEQFF
cdr3_nt: TGCGCCAGCAGCGGCAGTAGCGGGAGCTCCTACAATGAGCAGTTCTTC

d_call: TRBD2
clone_size: many
j_call: TRBJ2-5
v_call: TRBV7-7
cdr3_aa: CASSSGLVGETQYF
cdr3_nt: TGTGCTAGCAGCTCGGGACTAGTAGGAGAGACCCAGTACTTC

d_call: TRBD2
clone_size: NA
j_call: TRBJ2-3
v_call: TRBV20-1
cdr3_aa: CSARRTSGGTDTQYF
cdr3_nt: TGCAGTGCTAGGAGGACTAGCGGGGGCACAGATACGCAGTATTTT

d_call: TRBD1
clone_size: NA
j_call: TRBJ1-5
v_call: TRBV7-6
cdr3_aa: CASSLNPRTGGNQPQHF
cdr3_nt: TGTGCCAGCAGCTTGAATCCCCGGACAGGGGGCAATCAGCCCCAGCATTTT

d_call: TRBD1
clone_size: many
j_call: TRBJ1-2
v_call: TRBV27
cdr3_aa: CASSLTGVYGYTF
cdr3_nt: TGTGCCAGCAGTCTGACAGGGGTCTATGGCTACACCTTC

d_call: NA
clone_size: few
j_call: TRBJ2-1
v_call: TRBV3-1
cdr3_aa: CASSPDGGLYNEQFF
cdr3_nt: TGTGCCAGCAGCCCCGATGGAGGGTTATACAATGAGCAGTTCTTC

d_call: TRBD1
clone_size: NA
j_call: TRBJ2-5
v_call: TRBV9
cdr3_aa: CASSTDRGAQETQYF
cdr3_nt: TGTGCCAGCAGCACCGACAGGGGGGCCCAAGAGACCCAGTACTTC

d_call: NA
clone_size: few
j_call: TRBJ1-2
v_call: TRBV7-9
cdr3_aa: CASSPYGLNYGYTF
cdr3_nt: TGTGCCAGCAGCCCCTACGGACTGAACTATGGCTACACCTTC

d_call: NA
clone_size: NA
j_call: TRBJ1-6
v_call: TRBV6-5
cdr3_aa: CASSRTRDLYSDNSPLHF
cdr3_nt: TGTGCCAGCAGCAGGACAAGGGACCTCTACTCCGATAATTCACCCCTCCACTTT

d_call: NA
clone_size: few
j_call: TRBJ2-5
v_call: TRBV7-2
cdr3_aa: CASTIGGTQETQYF
cdr3_nt: TGTGCCAGCACAATAGGGGGGACCCAAGAGACCCAGTACTTC

d_call: TRBD2
clone_size: many
j_call: TRBJ2-3
v_call: TRBV7-2
cdr3_aa: CASSSYSGGLTDTQYF
cdr3_nt: TGTGCCAGCAGCTCGTACTCGGGGGGACTCACAGATACGCAGTATTTT

d_call: TRBD2
clone_size: few
j_call: TRBJ2-3
v_call: TRBV5-1
cdr3_aa: CASSRRLAGTDTQYF
cdr3_nt: TGCGCCAGCAGTCGGAGACTAGCCGGCACAGATACGCAGTATTTT

d_call: TRBD1
clone_size: NA
j_call: TRBJ2-2
v_call: TRBV24-1
cdr3_aa: CATETGGAGTGELFF
cdr3_nt: TGTGCCACCGAGACAGGGGGCGCGGGCACCGGGGAGCTGTTTTTT

d_call: TRBD1
clone_size: NA
j_call: TRBJ2-1
v_call: TRBV19
cdr3_aa: CASSIVGRRTGGDEQFF
cdr3_nt: TGTGCCAGTAGTATAGTCGGGCGTCGGACAGGGGGCGATGAGCAGTTCTTC

d_call: TRBD1
clone_size: NA
j_call: TRBJ2-1
v_call: TRBV29-1
cdr3_aa: CSVEGDRGPNEQFF
cdr3_nt: TGCAGCGTTGAAGGGGACAGGGGGCCGAATGAGCAGTTCTTC

d_call: TRBD1
clone_size: few
j_call: TRBJ1-5
v_call: TRBV10-3
cdr3_aa: CATTDRGRGGNQPQHF
cdr3_nt: TGTGCCACCACGGACAGGGGCCGTGGTGGCAATCAGCCCCAGCATTTT

d_call: TRBD1
clone_size: few
j_call: TRBJ2-3
v_call: TRBV9
cdr3_aa: CASSVGSGQGTDTQYF
cdr3_nt: TGTGCCAGCAGCGTAGGTTCGGGACAGGGGACAGATACGCAGTATTTT

d_call: TRBD1
clone_size: few
j_call: TRBJ1-3
v_call: TRBV27
cdr3_aa: CASSLYRGLGNTIYF
cdr3_nt: TGTGCCAGCAGTTTATACAGGGGTTTAGGAAACACCATATATTTT

d_call: NA
clone_size: few
j_call: TRBJ2-1
v_call: TRBV2
cdr3_aa: CASEINEQFF
cdr3_nt: TGTGCCAGCGAGATCAATGAGCAGTTCTTC

d_call: NA
clone_size: NA
j_call: TRBJ1-5
v_call: TRBV6-5
cdr3_aa: CASSSLGRTDNQPQHF
cdr3_nt: TGTGCCAGCAGTTCCCTCGGAAGGACAGACAATCAGCCCCAGCATTTT

d_call: NA
clone_size: NA
j_call: TRBJ1-4
v_call: TRBV9
cdr3_aa: CASSGLGPEKLFF
cdr3_nt: TGTGCCAGCAGTGGCTTGGGACCGGAAAAACTGTTTTTT

d_call: NA
clone_size: many
j_call: TRBJ2-2
v_call: TRBV12-3/TRBV12-4
cdr3_aa: CASSYYIGALSGELFF
cdr3_nt: TGTGCCAGCAGTTACTATATAGGGGCGTTGTCCGGGGAGCTGTTTTTT

d_call: TRBD2
clone_size: NA
j_call: TRBJ2-3
v_call: TRBV14
cdr3_aa: CASSQFRTSGTDTQYF
cdr3_nt: TGTGCCAGCAGCCAGTTTAGGACTAGCGGGACGGATACGCAGTATTTT

d_call: NA
clone_size: NA
j_call: TRBJ1-1
v_call: TRBV20-1
cdr3_aa: CSADPARDTEAFF
cdr3_nt: TGCAGTGCTGACCCTGCTAGGGACACTGAAGCTTTCTTT

d_call: NA
clone_size: few
j_call: TRBJ2-3
v_call: TRBV12-3/TRBV12-4
cdr3_aa: CASSPGTGPDTQYF
cdr3_nt: TGTGCCAGCAGTCCCGGGACCGGCCCGGATACGCAGTATTTT

d_call: NA
clone_size: many
j_call: TRBJ2-3
v_call: TRBV5-1
cdr3_aa: CASRWDIDTQYF
cdr3_nt: TGCGCCAGCAGGTGGGACATCGATACGCAGTATTTT

d_call: TRBD2
clone_size: NA
j_call: TRBJ2-1
v_call: TRBV20-1
cdr3_aa: CSARDPSGGAGEQFF
cdr3_nt: TGCAGTGCTAGAGATCCCAGCGGGGGGGCGGGTGAGCAGTTCTTC

d_call: TRBD2
clone_size: few
j_call: TRBJ2-3
v_call: TRBV5-4
cdr3_aa: CASSLETSGTDTQYF
cdr3_nt: TGTGCCAGCAGCTTGGAAACTAGCGGGACAGATACGCAGTATTTT

d_call: TRBD1
clone_size: NA
j_call: TRBJ2-7
v_call: TRBV10-3
cdr3_aa: CAIRGQSQSYEQYF
cdr3_nt: TGTGCCATCAGGGGACAGAGTCAGTCATACGAGCAGTACTTC

d_call: NA
clone_size: NA
j_call: TRBJ1-2
v_call: TRBV6-5
cdr3_aa: CASSPLRMDGYTF
cdr3_nt: TGTGCCAGCAGTCCCCTCCGAATGGATGGCTACACCTTC

d_call: NA
clone_size: few
j_call: TRBJ2-3
v_call: TRBV20-1
cdr3_aa: CSARDSYTDTQYF
cdr3_nt: TGCAGTGCTAGGGACTCCTACACAGATACGCAGTATTTT

d_call: TRBD2
clone_size: NA
j_call: TRBJ2-1
v_call: TRBV6-5
cdr3_aa: CASSNVAGGRPEQFF
cdr3_nt: TGTGCCAGCAGTAACGTAGCGGGGGGGCGGCCTGAGCAGTTCTTC

d_call: TRBD1
clone_size: NA
j_call: TRBJ2-3
v_call: TRBV9
cdr3_aa: CASSVETGVGDTQYF
cdr3_nt: TGTGCCAGCAGCGTAGAGACAGGGGTAGGGGATACGCAGTATTTT

d_call: NA
clone_size: NA
j_call: TRBJ2-3
v_call: TRBV6-5
cdr3_aa: CASSYLTLVYF
cdr3_nt: TGTGCCAGCAGTTACCTAACGTTAGTGTATTTT

d_call: NA
clone_size: many
j_call: TRBJ1-1
v_call: TRBV28
cdr3_aa: CASSLQPLTRTRNTEAFF
cdr3_nt: TGTGCCAGCAGTTTACAGCCTCTCACTCGTACAAGAAACACTGAAGCTTTCTTT

d_call: NA
clone_size: NA
j_call: TRBJ2-5
v_call: TRBV4-2
cdr3_aa: CASSQIWNQQMETQYF
cdr3_nt: TGTGCCAGCAGCCAAATTTGGAATCAGCAAATGGAGACCCAGTACTTC

d_call: NA
clone_size: many
j_call: TRBJ2-7
v_call: TRBV5-1
cdr3_aa: CASSRDWGNYEQYF
cdr3_nt: TGCGCCAGCAGCCGGGACTGGGGAAACTACGAGCAGTACTTC

d_call: TRBD1
clone_size: NA
j_call: TRBJ1-2
v_call: TRBV4-1
cdr3_aa: CASSQGPSDRGPGYTF
cdr3_nt: TGCGCCAGCAGCCAAGGCCCCTCGGACAGGGGCCCCGGCTACACCTTC

d_call: NA
clone_size: few
j_call: TRBJ2-2
v_call: TRBV4-3
cdr3_aa: CASSRSDLRGSNTGELFF
cdr3_nt: TGCGCCAGCAGCCGCTCCGATTTAAGGGGGTCGAACACCGGGGAGCTGTTTTTT

d_call: NA
clone_size: few
j_call: TRBJ1-3
v_call: TRBV6-5
cdr3_aa: CASSSFGTGNTIYF
cdr3_nt: TGTGCCAGCAGTTCCTTTGGGACTGGAAACACCATATATTTT

d_call: TRBD1
clone_size: NA
j_call: TRBJ1-3
v_call: TRBV5-1
cdr3_aa: CASSEGQLSGNTIYF
cdr3_nt: TGCGCCAGCAGCGAGGGACAGCTTTCTGGAAACACCATATATTTT

d_call: TRBD1
clone_size: NA
j_call: TRBJ2-2
v_call: TRBV29-1
cdr3_aa: CSVVHWAGGTGELFF
cdr3_nt: TGCAGCGTTGTACATTGGGCAGGGGGCACCGGGGAGCTGTTTTTT

d_call: NA
clone_size: many
j_call: TRBJ2-1
v_call: TRBV12-3/TRBV12-4
cdr3_aa: CASSLSGGYEQFF
cdr3_nt: TGTGCCAGCAGTCTCTCGGGGGGCTATGAGCAGTTCTTC

d_call: NA
clone_size: many
j_call: TRBJ2-5
v_call: TRBV4-3
cdr3_aa: CASSLTIQGMGETQYF
cdr3_nt: TGCGCCAGCAGCCTTACCATTCAGGGGATGGGAGAGACCCAGTACTTC

d_call: NA
clone_size: NA
j_call: TRBJ2-5
v_call: TRBV3-1
cdr3_aa: CASSQGVGQETQYF
cdr3_nt: TGTGCCAGCAGCCAAGGTGTGGGGCAAGAGACCCAGTACTTC

d_call: NA
clone_size: NA
j_call: TRBJ1-2
v_call: TRBV5-1
cdr3_aa: CASSHRPREDWGNYGYTF
cdr3_nt: TGCGCCAGCAGCCACCGCCCGAGGGAGGATTGGGGTAACTATGGCTACACCTTC

d_call: NA
clone_size: few
j_call: TRBJ2-3
v_call: TRBV20-1
cdr3_aa: CSARDSAASTDTQYF
cdr3_nt: TGCAGTGCTAGAGATTCGGCAGCTAGCACAGATACGCAGTATTTT

d_call: TRBD2
clone_size: many
j_call: TRBJ2-1
v_call: TRBV20-1
cdr3_aa: CSAARLAGGQSSNEQFF
cdr3_nt: TGCAGTGCTGCCCGACTAGCGGGGGGGCAATCGAGCAATGAGCAGTTCTTC

d_call: TRBD2
clone_size: few
j_call: TRBJ2-1
v_call: TRBV25-1
cdr3_aa: CASREAGGWYNEQFF
cdr3_nt: TGTGCCAGCAGAGAAGCGGGGGGTTGGTACAATGAGCAGTTCTTC

d_call: NA
clone_size: few
j_call: TRBJ1-5
v_call: TRBV12-3/TRBV12-4
cdr3_aa: CASSLGMRGKPQHF
cdr3_nt: TGTGCCAGCAGTCTGGGGATGAGGGGTAAACCCCAGCATTTT

d_call: TRBD1
clone_size: few
j_call: TRBJ2-1
v_call: TRBV24-1
cdr3_aa: CATSDHRGEQFF
cdr3_nt: TGTGCCACCAGTGATCACAGGGGTGAGCAGTTCTTC

d_call: NA
clone_size: many
j_call: TRBJ2-5
v_call: TRBV5-1
cdr3_aa: CASSLEGAETQYF
cdr3_nt: TGCGCCAGCAGCTTGGAAGGGGCGGAGACCCAGTACTTC

d_call: TRBD2
clone_size: NA
j_call: TRBJ2-7
v_call: TRBV6-2/TRBV6-3
cdr3_aa: CASSYGGGPNEQYF
cdr3_nt: TGTGCCAGCAGTTACGGGGGGGGACCAAACGAGCAGTACTTC